This T cell receptor (beta chain) was identified during a study of cytomegalovirus exposure and HLA in healthy donors (dated by TCRdb to about 2017). Broadly, across the study: An earlier analysis of a few hundred of the donors reported 250 to 300 Gb of sequence data and roughly 120 million unique TCR beta sequences obtained from about 179 million T cells. The study used immunosequencing to profile the T cell repertoires of hundreds of subjects and linked those repertoires to cytomegalovirus serostatus. Across 398 genotyped donors of the cohort, an average of about 240,000 unique TCR beta nucleotide sequences per donor were sequenced, and around 19% of those sequences were non-productive. In the later analysis, no new phenotypic data were used to find candidate immune exposures; instead, reliance was placed on TCR beta sequences and their occurrence across donors. The aim of the study was to test whether cataloging public T cell receptors could identify signatures of past pathogen exposure. Donor age, sex, ethnicity and CMV serostatus were collected together with the repertoire data. Genome-wide SNP genotypes for about three fifths of the roughly 670 donors were used in a later genetic analysis, which treated that subset as a discovery cohort. An earlier analysis of 587 of the donors used high-throughput TCR beta sequencing to judge whether each TCR beta V gene segment behaved as functional or pseudogenic. To predict cytomegalovirus infection status, the study brought together high-throughput TCR immunosequencing, statistical association of individual TCRs with disease status, and machine learning. About five DR-DQ haplotypes were treated as single units for association and clustering because of strong linkage in the cohort. The number of donors typed differed by locus, with about 629-640 for A, B, C, DRB1 and DQB1, around 560 for DQA1, 600 to 610 for DPA1, and some 440 for DPB1. To study patterns of TCR occurrence, a later analysis re-analyzed previously published TCR beta repertoires from more than 550 donors and added high-resolution HLA genotyping. HLA typing included class I and class II loci at four-digit resolution. Roughly 300 gigabases of sequencing data and roughly 81 million unique TCR sequences made up an early release that covered several hundred HLA-typed donors. Of the roughly 400 genotyped donors, over 65% fell in the genetic ancestry cluster associated with self-reported Caucasian donors. All discovery cohort repertoires had been generated using a single sequencing platform. Besides the first cohort of roughly 640 subjects, a separate validation cohort made up of over a hundred different subjects was used. Broader findings and caveats from the paper: Presence/absence analyses assumed roughly uniform sequencing depth across donors, an assumption that may not hold. A later analysis found that HLA-associated TCR beta chains were more clonally expanded and had lower generation probabilities than equally common non-associated chains. According to a later analysis, most CMV-associated TCR beta chains appeared to be HLA-restricted, and the HLA associations seemed to be driven largely by CMV exposure. For the cohort, immune exposure information was limited to CMV serostatus. According to a later analysis, TCR association rates differed among HLA loci, with DRB1 alleles showing the most associated TCRs and HLA-C alleles showing the fewest. In an earlier analysis of over 550 of the donors, most TCR beta V segments were observed in productive rearrangements about 90% or about 30% of the time, broadly matching IMGT annotations. A cluster of highly shared sequence variants was judged likely to represent a technical artifact of the sequencing pipeline. Because some donors lacked HLA typing at each locus, the association tests relied only on the typed subset. The 87-base-pair reads could not distinguish some IMGT-functional V segments, including TRBV6-2 and TRBV6-3, so those segments were excluded. This cohort had only TCR beta chains sequenced, and the lack of alpha or paired-chain data limited which features could be detected. A few of the identified cytomegalovirus-associated TCR beta chains were confirmed in vitro to be specific for cytomegalovirus antigens. Compared with the approximately 720-donor mean, donors in an Asian-associated ancestry cluster had fewer N-insertions in productive TCRs, according to a later genetic analysis. At a false discovery rate of 0.05, a later analysis linked 16,000 or so TCR beta sequences to specific HLA alleles. According to a later analysis, parvovirus B19, influenza, CMV and Epstein-Barr virus appeared linked to several top co-occurrence clusters. A further reported finding was that TCR beta sequences accurately predicted the HLA-A and HLA-B alleles for most subjects in the first cohort. Because counts were too low, seventeen rarely observed V segments, including chromosome 9 orphons, were excluded from the earlier analysis of fewer than 650 of the donors. V-gene and J-gene trimming of TCR beta chains was associated with a missense DCLRE1C variant in a later genetic analysis, and the association was replicated in an independent cohort. A total of some 180 TCR beta chains were listed by the study as associated with cytomegalovirus. Correlated functional status among segregating V segments might reflect linkage disequilibrium, but an unknown experimental factor could not be ruled out. According to the authors, the approach could potentially be generalized to other disease states and immunological phenotypes. Strong co-occurrence of HLA alleles, especially DR and DQ, made assigning TCR associations to individual alleles difficult. While some public TCRs were present in many individuals, most TCR sequences turned up only very rarely across donors. In both the original and validation cohorts, the classifier was reported to diagnose cytomegalovirus status with high specificity and sensitivity.

The cohort comprised around 700 healthy bone marrow donors. At the time of sampling, all cohort members were nominally healthy, though unrecorded immune exposures were likely present. The donor was CMV seronegative and was included in the group of around 320 seronegative cohort members. Every donor gave a peripheral blood sample, and the peripheral blood mononuclear cells from that sample were used for TCR beta sequencing. Genomic DNA was extracted from the blood cell samples with the Qiagen DNeasy Blood Extraction Kit. Library preparation employed the immunoSEQ multiplex PCR assay. For the multiplex PCR, a mixture combining 60 forward primers for TCR Vbeta segments and 13 reverse primers for TCR Jbeta segments was used. Amplification of the CDR3 region of rearranged TCR beta genes was performed with a multiplex PCR assay on genomic DNA. Amplified TCR beta libraries were sequenced as 87-base-pair reads on the Illumina HiSeq System. Per the source publication's procedure: A later analysis counted tens of millions of unique TCR beta chains across the 550 to 800 repertoires, and some 11 million of these chains were shared by at least two donors. A nearest-neighbor algorithm error-corrected the raw reads and collapsed the reads into unique sequences, merging closely related sequences to remove PCR and sequencing errors. Alignment of CDR3 sequences to IMGT reference sequences was used to assign V, D and J gene segments. Each retained sequence needed at least a six-nucleotide match to both a V gene segment and a J gene segment. A rearrangement was called productive if the CDR3 had no stop codons and remained in frame with V and J, and every other rearrangement was called non-productive. Following IMGT convention, CDR3 was defined as the stretch from the second conserved V-encoded cysteine up to the conserved J-encoded phenylalanine. In an earlier analysis of more than 550 of the donors, sequences lacking an unambiguous match to a single V gene segment were excluded. In an earlier analysis of roughly 500 of the donors, V segments were called functional above 56.7% productive rearrangements and were called segregating when the between-donor standard deviation exceeded 5%. A statistical classification framework was built to diagnose cytomegalovirus status from the catalog of TCR beta chain sequences. In a later analysis, TCR nucleotide sequences were compared against IMGT/GENE-DB human TR gene sequences so that V and J genes could be assigned. A later analysis assigned CDR3 sequences and most-parsimonious VDJ recombination scenarios with the TCRdist pipeline. A later analysis defined each TCR beta chain by its CDR3 amino acid sequence plus V-gene family, and excluded reads lacking a unique V-gene family. To address suspected cross-contamination and a sequencing artifact, a later analysis removed a few hundred highly shared, low-generation-probability nucleotide sequences. In a later analysis, a clonal expansion index was calculated for each public chain from normalized within-repertoire ranks of inferred template counts. In a later analysis, generation probabilities were computed using a VDJ recombination model fitted to out-of-frame rearrangements, and the results were checked against IGoR. A later analysis scored TCR-TCR, TCR-HLA and TCR-CMV co-occurrence with hypergeometric tests, applying a repertoire-size bias correction to TCR pairs. To estimate false discovery rates, a later analysis permuted the HLA or CMV assignments 20 times. In a later analysis, co-occurring TCRs were grouped using DBSCAN, and TCRdist sequence similarity was added for clustering within HLA-allele-positive subsets. Repertoires with fewer than 30,000 or more than 120,000 public chains were left out of co-occurrence clustering, as were four to six repertoires with anomalous nucleotide sharing. This is the immuneACCESS table as TCRdb keeps it, with only in-frame sequences that have V and J called. A part of the clones is gone; compared with another copy, unresolved V genes explain less than half, and the rest is unexplained. The V and J calls and the clone size are those of that table, but D and trimming were determined from the DNA. The sample contains fewer than 110,000 clones, 75% of them found a single time. About 10% of the sample belongs to the ten largest clones.

Of note for this clone: The clone's antigen remains unknown. Base qualities are not recorded, but no much larger clone differs from it by a single base. This sample also contains other DNA sequences that code for the same CDR3.

V is reduced by 1 base and J by 0 bases, leaving a spacing of 4 bases between them. As encoded in the germline V gene (reference sequence), CDR1 is SGHKS while CDR2 is YYEKEE. The CDR3 sequence holds 14 residues, the cysteine and phenylalanine included. Only CDR3 DNA remains: 42 bases, in frame from the first base. Sequencing used PBMCs. The sequence joins TRBV5-5 to TRBJ1-4; the D gene remains uncertain. This sequence was found in a middle-aged man in good health and CMV-seronegative. The CDR3 reads as follows: CASSLRATNEKLFF. The sequenced DNA is TGTGCCAGCAGCTTGCGTGCAACTAATGAAAAACTGTTTTTT.